The rows below give T cell receptor beta chains drawn from one sample of a study of blood T cell repertoires in COVID-19. Clones were read by immunoSEQ multiplex PCR, and TCRdb kept only the in-frame ones, dropping some. Of about 160,000 clones in the sample, approximately 85% were seen once. The sample taken for sequencing was peripheral blood. The receptor set was obtained from a man older than 75 with COVID-19, enrolled during active disease. Each CDR3 is given with its conserved first and last residue. A D gene is named only where the DNA matches it firmly. Clone size is shown for a subset of rows, as once, few, many or a class of expanded clone.

v_gene	abundance	d_gene	j_gene	CDR3nt	CDR3aa
TRBV19	few	.	TRBJ1-4	TGTGCCAGTAGTATGGGGAGAGGGGAAAAACTGTTTTTT	CASSMGRGEKLFF
TRBV27	.	TRBD1	TRBJ1-1	TGTGCCAGCAGTCCGTGGGACAGGGGTGGGTCTGAAGCTTTCTTT	CASSPWDRGGSEAFF
TRBV2	.	.	TRBJ1-2	TGTGCCAGCAGTGAAAACGGGTTGGCCTATGGCTACACCTTC	CASSENGLAYGYTF
TRBV9	.	.	TRBJ1-2	TGTGCCAGCAGCCCTCGGGGGGTCGAGGGCTACACCTTC	CASSPRGVEGYTF
TRBV18	.	.	TRBJ2-5	TGTGCCAGCTCACCACGAGTCGGGGAAGCCCAGTACTTC	CASSPRVGEAQYF
TRBV2	.	.	TRBJ1-1	TGTGCCAGCAGTGCGGAAGGACTGCAACTGGGGGAAGCTTTCTTT	CASSAEGLQLGEAFF
TRBV2	.	.	TRBJ1-5	TGTGCCAGCAGTCGAGGGGAGGGGACAAGAAGCAATCAGCCCCAGCATTTT	CASSRGEGTRSNQPQHF
TRBV20-1	.	.	TRBJ1-4	TGCAGTGCTAGTCAATCGGGCGGCGGGCGTGAAAAACTGTTTTTT	CSASQSGGGREKLFF
TRBV11-3	.	TRBD2	TRBJ2-1	TGTGCCAGCAGCTTAGGACTAGCGGGGAGCAATGAGCAGTTCTTC	CASSLGLAGSNEQFF
TRBV18	.	.	TRBJ1-1	TGTGCCAGCTCCCCCGTGGCAGGTATGAACACTGAAGCTTTCTTT	CASSPVAGMNTEAFF
TRBV6-6	.	.	TRBJ1-4	TGTGCCAGCAGATACGGGACAAATGAAAAACTGTTTTTT	CASRYGTNEKLFF
TRBV7-2	.	.	TRBJ2-3	TGTGCCAGCAGCTTAGGAGGCTGGGGGGGGCGAACAGATACGCAGTATTTT	CASSLGGWGGRTDTQYF
TRBV28	once	TRBD1	TRBJ2-5	TGTGCCAGCAGTTTAGGACAGGAAGAGACCCAGTACTTC	CASSLGQEETQYF
TRBV6-1	.	.	TRBJ1-5	TGTGCCAGCAGTGAGAGGAGGCAGGATAGCAATCAGCCCCAGCATTTT	CASSERRQDSNQPQHF
TRBV2	once	TRBD1	TRBJ2-5	TGTGCCAGCAGTGAAGGGACAGGGGAAGAGACCCAGTACTTC	CASSEGTGEETQYF
TRBV18	.	.	TRBJ1-1	TGTGCCAGCTCACCAGCTCGAACCGAGGAGACTGAAGCTTTCTTT	CASSPARTEETEAFF
TRBV7-3	.	TRBD2	TRBJ2-1	TGTGCCAGCAGCTTAAGAACTAGCGGGGGGCTAAATGAGCAGTTCTTC	CASSLRTSGGLNEQFF
TRBV7-9	.	TRBD1	TRBJ2-3	TGTGCCAGCAGCTCTCAGGGGGATGAGACGCAGTATTTT	CASSSQGDETQYF
TRBV20-1	.	TRBD1	TRBJ1-5	TGCAGTGCTAGTCCCACAGGGGGGGCTCAGCCCCAGCATTTT	CSASPTGGAQPQHF
TRBV2	.	TRBD2	TRBJ2-2	TGTGCCAGCAGTCTGACGGGACTAGGGGGCGGGGAGCTGTTTTTT	CASSLTGLGGGELFF
TRBV27	.	TRBD1	TRBJ1-2	TGTGCCAGCAGTTTTTCCGGGACAGGGGGTGGCTATGGCTACACCTTC	CASSFSGTGGGYGYTF
TRBV7-2	once	.	TRBJ2-3	TGTGCCAGCAGCGTATCCGGTCCCCTAAGCACAGATACGCAGTATTTT	CASSVSGPLSTDTQYF
TRBV28	.	TRBD2	TRBJ2-1	TGTGCCAGCCGAGGGACTAGCGGGGGCTGGGCCCAGTTCTTC	CASRGTSGGWAQFF
TRBV19	once	TRBD1	TRBJ1-2	TGTGCCAGTAGTATTGGACAGGGGGTACGGGGCTACACCTTC	CASSIGQGVRGYTF
TRBV6-5	.	.	TRBJ1-4	TGTGCCAGCATAGGGGGACCAGGGGCTAATGAAAAACTGTTTTTT	CASIGGPGANEKLFF
TRBV6-2/TRBV6-3	.	TRBD2	TRBJ2-2	TGTGCCAGCAGTTACTCTCTAGCGGGGAGCACCGGGGAGCTGTTTTTT	CASSYSLAGSTGELFF
TRBV10-3	.	TRBD1	TRBJ1-2	TGTGCCATCAGTTCCGGGACAGGGGCCTATGGCTACACCTTC	CAISSGTGAYGYTF
TRBV19	once	TRBD1	TRBJ1-5	TGTGCCAGTAGTATAGGGGTACAGGGGAAAAACGTCGGCAGGCAGCCCCAGCATTTT	CASSIGVQGKNVGRQPQHF
TRBV18	.	TRBD1	TRBJ2-5	TGTGCCAGCTCACCGGGACAGGGGCGGGAGACCCAGTACTTC	CASSPGQGRETQYF
TRBV18	once	.	TRBJ1-1	TGTGCCAGCTCACCATGGGGCAGCAACACTGAAGCTTTCTTT	CASSPWGSNTEAFF
TRBV2	.	TRBD1	TRBJ1-2	TGTGCCAGCAGTGAACCCGGGACAGGGGGCTTCTATGGCTACACCTTC	CASSEPGTGGFYGYTF
TRBV18	.	.	TRBJ2-1	TGTGCCAGCTCACCAAGCGTCGGGGAGCACAATGAGCAGTTCTTC	CASSPSVGEHNEQFF
TRBV10-3	.	.	TRBJ1-1	TGTGCCATCAGTGAGGCAGGGTATGACACTGAAGCTTTCTTT	CAISEAGYDTEAFF
TRBV4-1	.	.	TRBJ1-2	TGCGCCAGCAGCCAACTCGGACTGCCGTCCGGCTACACCTTC	CASSQLGLPSGYTF
TRBV11-3	.	.	TRBJ1-3	TGTGCCAGCAGCTTTAGCCTCTCTGGAAACACCATATATTTT	CASSFSLSGNTIYF
TRBV3-1/TRBV3-2	.	TRBD2	TRBJ2-1	TGTGCCAGCAGTGTCAGGATAGCGGGGAGCCCCTACAATGAGCAGTTCTTC	CASSVRIAGSPYNEQFF
TRBV6-5	.	.	TRBJ2-5	TGTGCCAGCTCCCCCCGGGGTGGAGAGACCCAGTACTTC	CASSPRGGETQYF
TRBV4-2	.	.	TRBJ2-1	TGTGCCAGCAGCCAGGGTGGACTAATAAACAATGAGCAGTTCTTC	CASSQGGLINNEQFF
TRBV6-6	.	TRBD2	TRBJ2-1	TGTGCCAGCAGTCCGACTAGCGGGGGTGAGCAGTTCTTC	CASSPTSGGEQFF
TRBV9	.	.	TRBJ1-2	TGTGCCAGCAGCGCACAGGGACGTCGATGGGGTGGCTACACCTTC	CASSAQGRRWGGYTF
TRBV5-6	.	TRBD1	TRBJ1-3	TGTGCCAGCAGCCTACCTGGACAGGACGATCGAAACACCATATATTTT	CASSLPGQDDRNTIYF
TRBV6-5	.	TRBD1	TRBJ2-1	TGTGCCAGCAGCCCCACCGGGACAGACTACAATGAGCAGTTCTTC	CASSPTGTDYNEQFF
TRBV3-1/TRBV3-2	.	TRBD2	TRBJ2-3	TGTGCCAGCAGTGTAGCGGGGGGGACCCCCGATACGCAGTATTTT	CASSVAGGTPDTQYF
TRBV7-2	.	.	TRBJ2-7	TGTGCCAGCAGCTTAGCGTCAGGATCCTACGAGCAGTACTTC	CASSLASGSYEQYF
TRBV6-5	.	TRBD2	TRBJ2-2	TGTGCCAGCACCTTAGCGGGGCGACCCGGGGAGCTGTTTTTT	CASTLAGRPGELFF
TRBV15	.	.	TRBJ1-4	TGTGCCACCAGCAGATTCGGGAGTGAAAAACTGTTTTTT	CATSRFGSEKLFF
TRBV5-6	once	.	TRBJ2-6	TGTGCCAGCAGCTTGGCGGGGTACCGGTCTGGGGCCAACGTCCTGACTTTC	CASSLAGYRSGANVLTF
TRBV4-2	.	TRBD1	TRBJ1-5	TGTGCCAGCAGCCAGCAGACGGGACAGGGGGCCGGTCAGCCCCAGCATTTT	CASSQQTGQGAGQPQHF
TRBV19	.	.	TRBJ1-4	TGTGCCAGTAGACAGGGACGCGAAAAACTGTTTTTT	CASRQGREKLFF
TRBV19	.	.	TRBJ2-6	TGTGCCAGTTCGAGAGGACAGTCCTCTGGGGCCAACGTCCTGACTTTC	CASSRGQSSGANVLTF
TRBV5-1	once	.	TRBJ1-1	TGCGCCAGCAGCAGCGGGACACCGAACACTGAAGCTTTCTTT	CASSSGTPNTEAFF
TRBV12-3/TRBV12-4	few	.	TRBJ1-5	TGTGCCAGCAGTTACAGGGGCAATCAGCCCCAGCATTTT	CASSYRGNQPQHF
TRBV6-5	.	TRBD1	TRBJ2-7	TGTGCCAGCAGTCGACAGGGGGCGTCCTACGAGCAGTACTTC	CASSRQGASYEQYF
TRBV18	.	TRBD1	TRBJ1-2	TGTGCCAGCTCATGGGACAGGGTGGACTATGGCTACACCTTC	CASSWDRVDYGYTF
TRBV12-3/TRBV12-4	.	.	TRBJ1-4	TGTGCCACCCGAGGAGAAAGGTCTGAAAAACTGTTTTTT	CATRGERSEKLFF
TRBV5-4	few	TRBD1	TRBJ2-7	TGTGCCAGCAGCTTGGCTGTAGGGACAGGCCTTGGTAGGCAGTACTTC	CASSLAVGTGLGRQYF
TRBV6-5	.	.	TRBJ2-7	TGTGCCAGCAGGAGGTGGACCTACGAGCAGTACTTC	CASRRWTYEQYF
TRBV9	.	TRBD1	TRBJ1-3	TGTGCCAGCAGCGTCCAGGGGGCTGGAAACACCATATATTTT	CASSVQGAGNTIYF
TRBV6-6	.	.	TRBJ2-3	TGTGCCAGCAGTTACCTAGATCACGAAGATACGCAGTATTTT	CASSYLDHEDTQYF